The rows below give T cell receptor beta chains drawn from one sample of a study of CD8 T cells in ankylosing spondylitis. A single record per CDR3 protein comes from TCRdb applying MiXCR to the 5' RACE reads. The sample comprises 30,000 to 45,000 distinct CDR3 sequences, around 15% of which are singletons, and less than 35% rests with the top ten. Sequencing input: synovial fluid, either unsorted or a sorted T cell fraction (not recorded which). The source of these receptors is a male donor with ankylosing spondylitis. Both conserved end residues are trimmed from each CDR3.

14	TRBV27	TRBJ1-6	ASSVGTGGGLSPLH
9	TRBV12-3/TRBV12-4	TRBJ2-2	ASSFDGELF
13	TRBV20-1	TRBJ1-1	SASIEGDGNTEAF
13	TRBV12-3/TRBV12-4	TRBJ2-7	ASSDTGLAGDEQY
12	TRBV28	TRBJ2-7	ASSRSGSTYEQY
12	TRBV12-3/TRBV12-4	TRBJ2-3	ASSFGPATDTQY
11	TRBV6-1	TRBJ2-7	ASSLGQLYEQY
13	TRBV28	TRBJ2-7	ASSATGGEGYEQY
11	TRBV6-6	TRBJ2-3	ASMTSGTDTQY
13	TRBV25-1	TRBJ2-1	ASSPGQGVTNEQF
11	TRBV3-1	TRBJ1-1	ASSQDRADEAF
11	TRBV29-1	TRBJ2-5	SVTWTGFGTQY
14	TRBV7-8	TRBJ2-1	ASSQERSSWFHEQF
10	TRBV10-3	TRBJ1-2	AIRTANYGYT
15	TRBV5-1	TRBJ2-3	ASSLELAGSGTDTQY
12	TRBV7-9	TRBJ2-4	ASSPSGGGNIQY
13	TRBV4-3	TRBJ1-1	ASSPRKGANTEAF
9	TRBV9	TRBJ2-5	ASSSSRTQY
15	TRBV3-1	TRBJ2-2	ASSQERYRVGTGELF
11	TRBV28	TRBJ2-3	ASTHGYTDTQY
13	TRBV2	TRBJ1-2	AREWTAPFNYGYT
13	TRBV6-4	TRBJ2-1	ASSGTSGGYNEQF
15	TRBV7-6	TRBJ2-3	ASSRRPSGSLTDTQY
12	TRBV21-1	TRBJ2-5	ASSKVDSQETQY
13	TRBV5-4	TRBJ2-7	ASRETGGANHEQY